This T cell receptor beta chain was recovered during a study of cytomegalovirus exposure and HLA in healthy donors. With 60 Vbeta and 13 Jbeta primers, the PCR was carried out. Libraries were prepared by immunoSEQ multiplex PCR; TCRdb keeps only in-frame clonotypes and omits some of them. The sample has 120,000 to 150,000 clones; about 80% are singletons. Trimming left V 0 bases short and J 2 bases short, with 10 bases between. Germline V lookup: CDR1 SGHTA, CDR2 FQGNSA. This CDR3 is built from 15 residues. Whole-study results and caveats: By a later analysis, the bulk of CMV-associated TCR beta chains appeared HLA-restricted. CMV antigen specificity was confirmed in vitro for a few CMV-associated chains.

For this clone: The antigen remains undetermined.

This clonotype was sampled from a man aged 40-50 years in good health and CMV-seronegative. The chain carries TRBV7-2 and TRBJ2-5; TRBD1 is a possible D gene (5 bases). Material for sequencing was PBMCs. The CDR3 sequence is CASSLANQGQETQYF. The CDR3 nucleotides read TGTGCCAGCAGCTTAGCGAACCAGGGACAAGAGACCCAGTACTTC. The full variable domain, rest sourced from reference TRBV7-2 and TRBJ2-5, is GAGVSQSPSNKVTEKGKDVELRCDPISGHTALYWYRQSLGQGLEFLIYFQGNSAPDKSGLPSDRFSAERTGGSVSTLTIQRTQQEDSAVYLCASSLANQGQETQYFGPGTRLLVL.